This note documents a single T cell receptor (beta chain) sequence. During active infection, Seattle patients enrolled and were then monitored through disease. Here immunoSEQ multiplex PCR was the method, and the copy in TCRdb shows in-frame clones only, minus some. The sample records 35,000 to 45,000 clones, 90% to 95% being singletons. The data stem from a study of blood T cell repertoires in COVID-19. As for the study in general: COVID-19 samples from acute and convalescent phases originated in the United States, Italy and Spain. Sample material is recorded as cDNA or gDNA derived from T cells, B-cell-depleted T cells, or PBMCs.

The sequence was collected from a man aged 50-59 years with COVID-19, enrolled during active disease. Sequencing was carried out using peripheral blood.

The CDR3 DNA reads as TGTGCCAGCAGTGTTTATGGCGGAGAGACCCAGTACTTC. It is translated as CASSVYGGETQYF. The gene calls are TRBV2 and TRBJ2-5; D uncertain. With 4 bases removed from V and 4 bases from J, the gap between germline ends came to 10 bases. Per the germline V gene, CDR1 is SNHLY and CDR2 is FYNNEI. The CDR3 loop spans 13 amino acids.